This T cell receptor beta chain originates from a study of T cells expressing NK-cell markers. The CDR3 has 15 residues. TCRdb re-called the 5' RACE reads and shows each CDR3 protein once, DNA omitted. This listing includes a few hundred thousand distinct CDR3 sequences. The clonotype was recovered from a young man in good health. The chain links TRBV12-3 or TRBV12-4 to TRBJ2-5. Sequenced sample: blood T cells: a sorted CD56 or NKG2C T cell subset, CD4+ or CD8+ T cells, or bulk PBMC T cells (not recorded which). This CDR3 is CASSPLRVGVETQYF.